This T cell receptor (beta chain) stems from a study of blood T cell repertoires in COVID-19. Sequencing was performed with immunoSEQ multiplex PCR; in TCRdb, only in-frame clones are kept and a portion is missing. The repertoire holds about 34,000 clones, with approximately 85% as singletons. The CDR3 contains 14 residues. Trimming left V 0 bases short and J 6 bases short, with 9 bases between. Per the germline V gene, CDR1 is SGHNT and CDR2 is YENEEA. Sample: peripheral blood. This TCR came from a woman between 55 and 75 years old with active COVID-19. The rearrangement uses TRBV11-3 and TRBJ2-1; the D gene is possibly TRBD1 (6 bases). The CDR3 here is CASSLDGRGNEQFF. In DNA, the CDR3 is TGTGCCAGCAGCTTAGACGGCAGGGGCAATGAGCAGTTCTTC.